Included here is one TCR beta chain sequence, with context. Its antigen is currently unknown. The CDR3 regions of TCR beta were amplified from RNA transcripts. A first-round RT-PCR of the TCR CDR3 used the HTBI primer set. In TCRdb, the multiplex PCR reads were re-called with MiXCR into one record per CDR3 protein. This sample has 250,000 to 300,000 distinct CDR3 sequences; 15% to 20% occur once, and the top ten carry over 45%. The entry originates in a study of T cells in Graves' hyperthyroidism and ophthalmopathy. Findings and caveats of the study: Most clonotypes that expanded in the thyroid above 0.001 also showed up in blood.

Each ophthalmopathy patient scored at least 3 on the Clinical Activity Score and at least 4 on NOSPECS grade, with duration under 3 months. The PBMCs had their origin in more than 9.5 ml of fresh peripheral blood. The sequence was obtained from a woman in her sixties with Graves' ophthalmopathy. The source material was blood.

The CDR3 sequence is CASSYNPLTGANYGYTF. The CDR3 DNA sequence: TGTGCCAGCAGTTACAACCCTCTGACAGGAGCTAACTATGGCTACACCTTC. This chain uses TRBV6-2 or TRBV6-3 with TRBJ1-2; possibly TRBD1 for D (6 bases). This CDR3 region has 17 residues. The germline V gene encodes CDR1 MNHEY and CDR2 SVGEGT. V lost 2 bases to trimming and J lost 0 bases, with 16 bases between them.